These T cell receptor beta chains were read from a single sample in a study of blood T cells in healthy people across ages. TCRdb re-analysed the 5' RACE reads in MiXCR, keeping a single row per CDR3 protein. This table holds about 1 million distinct CDR3 sequences, 35% to 55% found once. Material: blood. All receptors come from a woman between 55 and 75 years old in good health. The CDR3 runs from the conserved cysteine through the conserved F or W. The order of the fields is J gene, clone size, V gene, D gene, CDR3 DNA, CDR3 protein. A D gene is named only where the DNA matches it firmly. Size values are once, few and many counts, or a class for expanded clones, and some rows have none.

j_call: TRBJ1-5; clone_size: few; v_call: TRBV7-2; d_call: NA; cdr3_nt: TGTGCCAGCAGCTTAGTTCATGCAGTTTATCAGCCCCAGCATTTT; cdr3_aa: CASSLVHAVYQPQHF
j_call: TRBJ2-3; clone_size: few; v_call: TRBV4-1; d_call: NA; cdr3_nt: TGCGCCAGCAGCCAAGAACAGGGGAGGATGGATACGCAGTATTTT; cdr3_aa: CASSQEQGRMDTQYF
j_call: TRBJ2-3; clone_size: few; v_call: TRBV7-6; d_call: NA; cdr3_nt: TGTGCCAGCAGCTCTCTAGCCACTAGCACAGATACGCAGTATTTT; cdr3_aa: CASSSLATSTDTQYF
j_call: TRBJ1-1; clone_size: NA; v_call: TRBV12-3/TRBV12-4; d_call: NA; cdr3_nt: TGTGCCAGCAGCCTACAGGGAGGAGGCGACACTGAAGCTTTCTTT; cdr3_aa: CASSLQGGGDTEAFF
j_call: TRBJ1-2; clone_size: once; v_call: TRBV20-1; d_call: NA; cdr3_nt: TGCAGTGCGACGGCTCGGAATAACTATGGCTACACCTTC; cdr3_aa: CSATARNNYGYTF
j_call: TRBJ2-7; clone_size: once; v_call: TRBV9; d_call: TRBD2; cdr3_nt: TGTGCCAGCAGCGTAGGGATTAGCGGGAGGGGGTACGAGCAGTACTTC; cdr3_aa: CASSVGISGRGYEQYF
j_call: TRBJ1-5; clone_size: many; v_call: TRBV29-1; d_call: NA; cdr3_nt: TGCAGCGTTGCCGGACAGAGGGGTCAGCCCCAGCATTTT; cdr3_aa: CSVAGQRGQPQHF
j_call: TRBJ2-7; clone_size: few; v_call: TRBV6-5; d_call: NA; cdr3_nt: TGTGCCAGCAGTCAACAATTACAGGGTTACGAGCAGTACTTC; cdr3_aa: CASSQQLQGYEQYF
j_call: TRBJ2-1; clone_size: NA; v_call: TRBV3-1; d_call: TRBD2; cdr3_nt: TGTGCCAGCAGCCAAGATGTGGCGGGAGTAAACAATGAGCAGTTCTTC; cdr3_aa: CASSQDVAGVNNEQFF
j_call: TRBJ2-1; clone_size: few; v_call: TRBV29-1; d_call: TRBD1; cdr3_nt: TGCAGCGTTGAAGAACAGGGGGCCTACAATGAGCAGTTCTTC; cdr3_aa: CSVEEQGAYNEQFF
j_call: TRBJ2-4; clone_size: few; v_call: TRBV29-1; d_call: TRBD1; cdr3_nt: TGCAGCATTCGGGACAGCGCTTTAGGGCAGTACTTC; cdr3_aa: CSIRDSALGQYF
j_call: TRBJ2-3; clone_size: NA; v_call: TRBV5-1; d_call: TRBD1; cdr3_nt: TGCGCCAGCAGCACACGGACAGGGACAGATACGCAGTATTTT; cdr3_aa: CASSTRTGTDTQYF
j_call: TRBJ2-1; clone_size: NA; v_call: TRBV5-1; d_call: TRBD2; cdr3_nt: TGCGCCAGCATGGCGGGAGCCCTCAGCTCCTACAATGAGCAGTTCTTC; cdr3_aa: CASMAGALSSYNEQFF
j_call: TRBJ1-2; clone_size: NA; v_call: TRBV20-1; d_call: NA; cdr3_nt: TGCAGTGCCCCTTCCCCGGACGGGGGGTTGATCTATGGCTACACCTTC; cdr3_aa: CSAPSPDGGLIYGYTF
j_call: TRBJ2-1; clone_size: NA; v_call: TRBV27; d_call: NA; cdr3_nt: TGTGCCAGCAGCCCCAGATCGGGGATTGTAGCAAGCAAGCAGTTCTTC; cdr3_aa: CASSPRSGIVASKQFF
j_call: TRBJ2-7; clone_size: few; v_call: TRBV29-1; d_call: TRBD2; cdr3_nt: TGCAGCGCTGGTGGGGGGACTACCTACGAGCAGTACTTC; cdr3_aa: CSAGGGTTYEQYF
j_call: TRBJ2-3; clone_size: many; v_call: TRBV2; d_call: TRBD1; cdr3_nt: TGTGCCAGCAGAGTGGACAGGGGGCTTGCAGATACGCAGTATTTT; cdr3_aa: CASRVDRGLADTQYF
j_call: TRBJ1-5; clone_size: NA; v_call: TRBV20-1; d_call: NA; cdr3_nt: TGCAGTGCTAGCCCCCCGGACTCGGGGAGGAATCAGCCCCAGCATTTT; cdr3_aa: CSASPPDSGRNQPQHF
j_call: TRBJ2-3; clone_size: NA; v_call: TRBV27; d_call: NA; cdr3_nt: TGTGCCAGCAGTTTATCGTGGGCGGGGCGCGCGCAGTATTTT; cdr3_aa: CASSLSWAGRAQYF
j_call: TRBJ2-1; clone_size: few; v_call: TRBV20-1; d_call: NA; cdr3_nt: TGCAGTGCCACGGGGAGCTCCTACAATGAGCAGTTCTTC; cdr3_aa: CSATGSSYNEQFF
j_call: TRBJ1-2; clone_size: NA; v_call: TRBV3-1; d_call: NA; cdr3_nt: TGTGCCAGCAGCCAAGCGTTAAGGGCTCACTATGGCTACACCTTC; cdr3_aa: CASSQALRAHYGYTF
j_call: TRBJ2-3; clone_size: few; v_call: TRBV7-6; d_call: NA; cdr3_nt: TGTGCCAGCAGCCCCAGCCAGGATACGCAGTATTTT; cdr3_aa: CASSPSQDTQYF
j_call: TRBJ2-1; clone_size: NA; v_call: TRBV7-6; d_call: TRBD2; cdr3_nt: TGTGCCAGCAGCTTAGGTGGGAGGGGAACTTACAATGAGCAGTTCTTC; cdr3_aa: CASSLGGRGTYNEQFF
j_call: TRBJ2-7; clone_size: few; v_call: TRBV15; d_call: NA; cdr3_nt: TGTGCCACCAGCAGAGGACCGACCTACGAGCAGTACTTC; cdr3_aa: CATSRGPTYEQYF
j_call: TRBJ1-5; clone_size: NA; v_call: TRBV6-6; d_call: NA; cdr3_nt: TGTGCCAGCAGTTACTCGCCCACAGCGTTAAATCAGCCCCAGCATTTT; cdr3_aa: CASSYSPTALNQPQHF
j_call: TRBJ2-7; clone_size: few; v_call: TRBV6-1; d_call: NA; cdr3_nt: TGTGCCAGCAGTGAATCCCCTGCTAGAGCCTCCTACGAGCAGTACTTC; cdr3_aa: CASSESPARASYEQYF
j_call: TRBJ2-6; clone_size: few; v_call: TRBV6-5; d_call: NA; cdr3_nt: TGTGCCAGCAGCTCCTCCGCCGGGGCCAACGTCCTGACTTTC; cdr3_aa: CASSSSAGANVLTF
j_call: TRBJ2-1; clone_size: NA; v_call: TRBV11-3; d_call: NA; cdr3_nt: TGTGCCAGCAGTTTGACAGACGACAATGAGCAGTTCTTC; cdr3_aa: CASSLTDDNEQFF
j_call: TRBJ2-5; clone_size: few; v_call: TRBV10-3; d_call: TRBD1; cdr3_nt: TGTGCCATCAGTGGGGGACAGGGGGCGATGTGGCAAGAGACCCAGTACTTC; cdr3_aa: CAISGGQGAMWQETQYF
j_call: TRBJ2-1; clone_size: few; v_call: TRBV4-2; d_call: TRBD2; cdr3_nt: TGTGCCAGCTCGCGGGAGTCATACAATGAGCAGTTCTTC; cdr3_aa: CASSRESYNEQFF
j_call: TRBJ2-1; clone_size: NA; v_call: TRBV6-1; d_call: TRBD2; cdr3_nt: TGTGCCAGCAGTGGGGGCGGGAGGGCCGTAGGCAATGAGCAGTTCTTC; cdr3_aa: CASSGGGRAVGNEQFF
j_call: TRBJ1-2; clone_size: few; v_call: TRBV28; d_call: TRBD1; cdr3_nt: TGTGCCAGCAGTTTGACAGGGAGATTAAACTATGGCTACACCTTC; cdr3_aa: CASSLTGRLNYGYTF
j_call: TRBJ2-3; clone_size: few; v_call: TRBV7-2; d_call: TRBD1; cdr3_nt: TGTGCCAGCAGCTTTGGGACAGGGGATACGCAGTATTTT; cdr3_aa: CASSFGTGDTQYF
j_call: TRBJ1-2; clone_size: NA; v_call: TRBV25-1; d_call: NA; cdr3_nt: TGTGCCAGCAGTGAAGGGGGGTGGAACTATGGCTACACCTTC; cdr3_aa: CASSEGGWNYGYTF
j_call: TRBJ1-1; clone_size: NA; v_call: TRBV12-3/TRBV12-4; d_call: NA; cdr3_nt: TGTGCCAGCATCTTTGGGAGAGGGAACACTGAAGCTTTCTTT; cdr3_aa: CASIFGRGNTEAFF
j_call: TRBJ2-3; clone_size: NA; v_call: TRBV20-1; d_call: TRBD1; cdr3_nt: TGCAGTGCCCCGCTTGCGCCAGGGGGCGATCTAGATACGCAGTATTTT; cdr3_aa: CSAPLAPGGDLDTQYF
j_call: TRBJ2-5; clone_size: NA; v_call: TRBV6-5; d_call: NA; cdr3_nt: TGTGCCACCCGATCGGGTTGGGAGCAGTACTTC; cdr3_aa: CATRSGWEQYF
j_call: TRBJ1-1; clone_size: few; v_call: TRBV20-1; d_call: NA; cdr3_nt: TGCAGTGCTAGAGATCACCAGGGTCTCAGAACGAACACTGAAGCTTTCTTT; cdr3_aa: CSARDHQGLRTNTEAFF
j_call: TRBJ2-7; clone_size: NA; v_call: TRBV27; d_call: NA; cdr3_nt: TGTGCCAGCAGTTTCCTACCGGGACCTCGATACGAGCAGTACTTC; cdr3_aa: CASSFLPGPRYEQYF
j_call: TRBJ1-1; clone_size: NA; v_call: TRBV11-2; d_call: NA; cdr3_nt: TGTGCCAGCGGCCCGATTCGCCCGTCGCCGGGGGGGGCAACTGAAGCTTTCTTT; cdr3_aa: CASGPIRPSPGGATEAFF
j_call: TRBJ2-1; clone_size: NA; v_call: TRBV6-2/TRBV6-3; d_call: NA; cdr3_nt: TGTGCCAGCAGTCCCTCCCGATCAAGAGGGGGGGGGTTCTTC; cdr3_aa: CASSPSRSRGGGFF
j_call: TRBJ2-1; clone_size: few; v_call: TRBV7-9; d_call: NA; cdr3_nt: TGTGCCAGCAGGATGATCAGGGGAGGGAACAATGAGCAGTTCTTC; cdr3_aa: CASRMIRGGNNEQFF